Listed here are 30 T cell receptor beta chains from one sample, sequenced in a study of T cell responses to AZD1222 COVID-19 vaccine. Produced via immunoSEQ multiplex PCR; TCRdb's table is partial and in-frame only. The table records about 120,000 clones, about 90% of them present only once. The sequencing here drew on peripheral blood, taken on day 0 of AZD1222 vaccination. Receptors were obtained from an adult in good health.

This rearrangement joins TRBV5-8 to TRBJ1-2; D perhaps matches TRBD1 (6 bases). The CDR3 totals 13 residues. Per the germline V gene, CDR1 is SGHTS and CDR2 is YDEGEE. The V end lost 5 bases, the J end lost 5 bases, and 13 bases lay between the germline ends. As DNA, the CDR3 is TGTGCCAGCAGTCGGTGGACAGAATATGGCTACACCTTC. The encoded protein is CASSRWTEYGYTF. Full variable domain (remainder filled in from reference TRBV5-8 and TRBJ1-2): EAGVTQSPTHLIKTRGQQATLRCSPISGHTSVYWYQQALGLGLQFLLWYDEGEERNRGNFPPRFSGRQFPNYSSELNVNALELEDSALYLCASSRWTEYGYTFGSGTRLTVV.

The chain employs TRBV9 and TRBJ2-3; D ambiguous. Germline assignment: CDR1 SGDLS and CDR2 YYNGEE. V was cut by 0 bases and J by 0 bases, with 8 bases left in between. CDR3 length: 15 residues. The CDR3 protein is CASSVGSTSTDTQYF. In DNA, the CDR3 is TGTGCCAGCAGCGTAGGCTCTACTAGCACAGATACGCAGTATTTT. The full variable domain, rest sourced from reference TRBV9 and TRBJ2-3, is DSGVTQTPKHLITATGQRVTLRCSPRSGDLSVYWYQQSLDQGLQFLIQYYNGEERAKGNILERFSAQQFPDLHSELNLSSLELGDSALYFCASSVGSTSTDTQYFGPGTRLTVL.

This clone was detected a few times. V gene TRBV18 combines with J gene TRBJ1-1, with D unresolved. V was pared by 5 bases and J by 0 bases, with 10 bases between. CDR1 KGHSH and CDR2 LQKENI come from the germline V gene. This CDR3 is 14 amino acids long. CDR3 bases: TGTGCCAGCTCATCCGCTATTATGAACACTGAAGCTTTCTTT. Its translation is CASSSAIMNTEAFF. Combining the CDR3 with reference TRBV18 and TRBJ1-1 gives the whole variable domain NAGVMQNPRHLVRRRGQEARLRCSPMKGHSHVYWYRQLPEEGLKFMVYLQKENIIDESGMPKERFSAEFPKEGPSILRIQQVVRGDSAAYFCASSSAIMNTEAFFGQGTRLTVV.

V gene TRBV4-3 combines with J gene TRBJ2-1; D gene uncertain. The V and J ends lost 0 bases and 0 bases respectively, with 9 bases between them. CDR3 size: 16 residues. Germline V gene data show CDR1 as LGHNA and CDR2 as YSLEER. The CDR3 sequence is CASSQELSGSYNEQFF. The CDR3 nucleotides read TGCGCCAGCAGCCAAGAATTGTCAGGCTCCTACAATGAGCAGTTCTTC.

Concerning this clone: The same CDR3 arises from other DNA sequences in this sample as well. The rearrangement joins TRBV11-3 to TRBJ2-5; the D is unclear. Germline V gene lookup returns CDR1 SGHNT and CDR2 YENEEA. V was pared by 1 base and J by 0 bases, with 6 bases between. The CDR3 is 14 amino acids. CDR3 bases: TGTGCCAGCAGCTTAGGTACGGACCAAGAGACCCAGTACTTC. Protein product: CASSLGTDQETQYF.

This rearrangement joins TRBV6-5 to TRBJ2-7; TRBD1 matches at 9 bases. Germline values: CDR1 MNHEY, CDR2 SVGAGI. J lost 2 bases, V lost 6 bases, and 5 bases had no gene match. The length of the CDR3 is 14 residues. Here the CDR3 reads CASRPGTGTYEQYF. The CDR3 DNA reads TGTGCCAGCAGGCCCGGGACAGGGACCTACGAGCAGTACTTC.

The genes are TRBV7-9 and TRBJ1-1; D gene unclear. The CDR3 loop spans 13 amino acids. The germline V and J ends were trimmed by 5 bases and 1 base, with 8 bases remaining between them. Germline CDR1 reads SEHNR; CDR2 reads FQNEAQ (reference sequence). The CDR3 reads CASSPRWNTEAFF. Here the CDR3 DNA reads TGTGCCAGCAGCCCCCGGTGGAACACTGAAGCTTTCTTT.

The gene calls are TRBV6-4 and TRBJ2-1; 10 nucleotides agree with TRBD2. J was trimmed by 10 bases and V by 4 bases; bases with no gene match: 10. The CDR3 is 15 amino acids. The germline V gene has CDR1 MRHNA and CDR2 SNTAGT. The CDR3 loop reads CASSALAGVYGEQFF. In DNA, the CDR3 is TGTGCCAGCAGTGCTCTAGCGGGGGTATATGGCGAGCAGTTCTTC.

In its sample, this clone was seen once. V usage is TRBV9 and J usage is TRBJ2-1; 9 bases align to TRBD2. V lost 0 bases and J lost 4; bases outside the gene matches: 11. CDR3 length: 18 residues. Germline values: CDR1 SGDLS, CDR2 YYNGEE. The DNA for the CDR3 is TGTGCCAGCAGCGTAGGTCGCCGACTAGCGGACTATTACAATGAGCAGTTCTTC. Translating it yields CASSVGRRLADYYNEQFF.

V usage is TRBV30 and J usage is TRBJ1-1; 7 bases are shared with TRBD1. Germline CDR1 GTSNPN, CDR2 SVGIG (reference sequence). The CDR3 is made up of 13 amino acids. Trimming at V came to 5 bases and at J to 8 bases, leaving 11 bases not matched to a gene. CDR3 DNA: TGTGCCTGGGGAGGTACAGGGGACTCGGAAGCTTTCTTT. This sequence encodes CAWGGTGDSEAFF.

The chain couples TRBV5-1 to TRBJ2-7; TRBD1 aligns across 7 bases. The germline V gene encodes CDR1 SGHRS and CDR2 YFSETQ. There are 14 residues in the CDR3. With 0 bases clipped from V and 3 bases from J, the junction kept 3 bases outside the gene matches. The CDR3, as DNA: TGCGCCAGCAGCTTGGGGGCAGGGGGCTACGAGCAGTACGTC. Translating gives CASSLGAGGYEQYV.

The V gene is TRBV27, the J gene TRBJ2-1; D ambiguous. The germline V gene has CDR1 MNHEY and CDR2 SMNVEV (reference sequence). V dropped 3 bases and J dropped 8 bases, with 14 bases sitting between them. CDR3 length: 14 amino acids. The CDR3 spells CASSLRIDWDEQFF. For the CDR3, the DNA is TGTGCCAGCAGTTTGCGAATCGACTGGGATGAGCAGTTCTTC.

V and J are TRBV27 and TRBJ2-3; possibly TRBD2 for D (5 bases). CDR3 length: 13 residues. V was cut by 7 bases and J by 1 base, with 9 bases left in between. Germline-derived CDR1 and CDR2 are MNHEY and SMNVEV (reference sequence). CDR3 amino acids: CASTSWGTDTQYF. In nucleotides, the CDR3 is TGTGCCAGCACTAGCTGGGGCACAGATACGCAGTATTTT.

A few counts support this clone. The chain joins TRBV5-1 to TRBJ2-1; 8 nucleotides align to TRBD2. Trimming cost V 2 bases and J 7 bases; bases outside gene matches: 8. The CDR3 is made up of 15 amino acids. Germline V CDR1 and CDR2: SGHRS, YFSETQ. The CDR3 is CASSFPAGEANEQFF. The CDR3 bases are TGCGCCAGCAGCTTTCCAGCGGGAGAGGCGAATGAGCAGTTCTTC.

A single count supports this clone. The genes are TRBV7-8 and TRBJ1-2, with no clear D. The V end lost 5 bases, the J end lost 7 bases, and 26 bases lay between the germline ends. The CDR3 is made up of 17 amino acids. Germline lookup yields CDR1 SGHVS and CDR2 FQNEAQ. The CDR3 is CASSALKLGQPRGGYTF. CDR3 bases: TGTGCCAGCAGCGCCCTCAAACTAGGGCAGCCACGGGGTGGCTACACCTTC. The full variable domain, completed using reference TRBV7-8 and TRBJ1-2, is GAGVSQSPRYKVAKRGQDVALRCDPISGHVSLFWYQQALGQGPEFLTYFQNEAQLDKSGLPSDRFFAERPEGSVSTLKIQRTQQEDSAVYLCASSALKLGQPRGGYTFGSGTRLTVV.

The chain has TRBV27 and TRBJ2-7; perhaps D is TRBD1 or TRBD2 (5 bases each). The CDR3 length is 15 residues. Germline values: CDR1 MNHEY, CDR2 SMNVEV (reference sequence). The V and J ends lost 5 bases and 3 bases respectively, with 17 bases between them. The CDR3 region has the DNA TGTGCCAGCAGTCCTCAAAGGGGACCGCGCTACGAGCAGTACGTC. Translation: CASSPQRGPRYEQYV.

The chain links TRBV7-9 to TRBJ1-4; no definite D call. Between the trimmed V and J ends, which lost 1 base and 5 bases, there was a span of 2 bases. The V gene's germline CDR1 is SEHNR and CDR2 FQNEAQ (reference sequence). CDR3 length: 12 amino acids. DNA for the CDR3: TGTGCCAGCAGCTTAGAGAATGAAAAACTGTTTTTT. Its protein product is CASSLENEKLFF.

In its sample, this clone was seen a few times. CDR3 nucleotides: TGCGCCAGCAGCCAAGAAGGGGGGAACACTGAAGCTTTCTTT. Protein sequence: CASSQEGGNTEAFF. The chain employs TRBV4-3 and TRBJ1-1, with D perhaps matching TRBD1 (6 bases). The CDR3 contains 14 residues. V was cut by 0 bases and J by 1 base, with 6 bases left in between. The germline V gene encodes CDR1 LGHNA and CDR2 YSLEER.

V usage is TRBV5-1 and J usage is TRBJ1-6; 7 positions agree with TRBD1. The CDR3 is made up of 15 amino acids. V was pared by 0 bases and J by 6 bases, with 3 bases of the junction left unmatched. Germline V gene sequence: CDR1 SGHRS, CDR2 YFSETQ. CDR3 coding DNA: TGCGCCAGCAGCTTGGAGGGGGCAGTTAATTCACCCCTCCACTTT. Residues: CASSLEGAVNSPLHF. The whole variable domain, remainder taken from reference TRBV5-1 and TRBJ1-6, is KAGVTQTPRYLIKTRGQQVTLSCSPISGHRSVSWYQQTPGQGLQFLFEYFSETQRNKGNFPGRFSGRQFSNSRSEMNVSTLELGDSALYLCASSLEGAVNSPLHFGNGTRLTVT.

This chain joins TRBV5-4 and TRBJ1-2; TRBD1 matches at 8 bases. CDR3 length: 17 residues. Germline V gives CDR1 SGHNT, CDR2 YYREEE (reference sequence). Trimming at V came to 4 bases and at J to 4 bases, leaving 15 bases not matched to a gene. CDR3 in DNA: TGTGCCAGCAGCCACCAAACCGGACAGGGTGGAGGCTATGGCTACACCTTC. This codes for CASSHQTGQGGGYGYTF. Variable domain in full (rest from reference TRBV5-4 and TRBJ1-2): ETGVTQSPTHLIKTRGQQVTLRCSSQSGHNTVSWYQQALGQGPQFIFQYYREEENGRGNFPPRFSGLQFPNYSSELNVNALELDDSALYLCASSHQTGQGGGYGYTFGSGTRLTVV.

The rearrangement uses TRBV5-1 and TRBJ2-1; no reliable D call. V was pared by 4 bases and J by 8 bases, with 13 bases between. This CDR3 comprises 13 residues. Germline loops: CDR1 SGHRS, CDR2 YFSETQ. CDR3 loop: CASSPTVRDEQFF. CDR3 in DNA: TGCGCCAGCAGCCCCACAGTTAGGGATGAGCAGTTCTTC.

This chain connects TRBV2 to TRBJ1-1; no reliable D call. CDR3 length: 15 residues. Germline CDR1 SNHLY, CDR2 FYNNEI. The germline V and J ends were trimmed by 6 bases and 1 base, with 15 bases remaining between them. The CDR3, as DNA: TGTGCCAGCAGAAGGTCGGAGGGCCGGAACACTGAAGCTTTCTTT. This encodes CASRRSEGRNTEAFF.

This chain joins TRBV16 and TRBJ1-1; D uncertain. Germline V gene sequence: CDR1 KGHSY, CDR2 FQNENV. The CDR3 totals 14 residues. The germline V and J ends were trimmed by 2 bases and 5 bases, with 12 bases remaining between them. DNA for the CDR3: TGTGCCAGCAGCCAAGATTTAGGGAGGACTGAAGCTTTCTTT. Encoded protein: CASSQDLGRTEAFF.

The rearrangement uses TRBV7-9 and TRBJ2-1; D is undetermined. Germline V gene lookup returns CDR1 SEHNR and CDR2 FQNEAQ (reference sequence). There are 15 residues in the CDR3. V was shortened by 1 base and J by 5 bases, with 12 bases between the two germline ends. The CDR3 nucleotides read TGTGCCAGCAGCTTAGACGGCAGCCATCACAATGAGCAGTTCTTC. As protein: CASSLDGSHHNEQFF.

V and J are TRBV6-1 and TRBJ2-2, with D maybe TRBD2 (5 bases). The V gene's germline CDR1 is MNHNS and CDR2 SASEGT. V dropped 2 bases and J dropped 12 bases, with 25 bases sitting between them. This CDR3 is built from 17 residues. The CDR3 here is CASSEQGSPYTGEQLFF. As DNA, the CDR3 is TGTGCCAGCAGTGAACAAGGGTCCCCTTACACCGGGGAGCAGCTGTTTTTT.

The rearrangement uses TRBV30 and TRBJ2-2; 10 positions agree with TRBD1. J lost 4 bases, V lost 7 bases, and 6 bases had no gene match. The germline CDR1 and CDR2 sequences are GTSNPN and SVGIG (reference sequence). CDR3 length: 14 residues. CDR3: CAYPTGGSTGELFF. In DNA form, the CDR3 reads TGTGCCTACCCGACAGGGGGCAGCACCGGGGAGCTGTTTTTT.

The chain recombines TRBV7-2 with TRBJ1-1; D is perhaps TRBD1 (5 bases). V was shortened by 5 bases and J by 0 bases, with 13 bases between the two germline ends. Germline CDR1 is SGHTA and CDR2 is FQGNSA. The CDR3 contains 15 residues. As DNA, the CDR3 is TGTGCCAGCAGCCTCGGGACGGCCATGAACACTGAAGCTTTCTTT. Its protein is CASSLGTAMNTEAFF.

This sequence joins TRBV29-1 and TRBJ2-1, with 10 bases that match TRBD2. Germline assignment: CDR1 SQVTM and CDR2 ANQGSEA. With V trimmed by 8 bases and J by 6 bases, 7 bases remained unmatched. The CDR3 contains 13 residues. CDR3 sequence: CSFLAGGINEQFF. The DNA for the CDR3 is TGCAGCTTCTTAGCGGGAGGTATCAATGAGCAGTTCTTC.

This clone occurred once. V is TRBV6-2 or TRBV6-3 and J is TRBJ2-5; 13 bases fit TRBD2. The CDR3 runs to 16 residues. The V segment lost 6 bases and the J segment 4 bases; nucleotides outside the gene matches: 8. Germline CDR1 is MNHEY and CDR2 is SVGEGT. The CDR3, as DNA: TGTGCCAGCAGCCCTGGACTAGCGGGGGCCGCAGAGACCCAGTACTTC. Amino acids: CASSPGLAGAAETQYF.

The chain has TRBV30 and TRBJ1-2, with D perhaps matching TRBD1 (5 bases). CDR3 length equals 13 residues. Between the trimmed V and J ends, which lost 1 base and 5 bases, there was a span of 11 bases. The germline gives CDR1 GTSNPN, CDR2 SVGIG (reference sequence). CDR3 sequence (DNA): TGTGCCTGGAGTGCAGGGCCCGGGTATGGCTACACCTTC. Translating it yields CAWSAGPGYGYTF.